The present TCR beta chain was sequenced within a study of human T cells and chemical hapten exposure. Time point given: pre-sensitization, week 0. Documented treatment: therapeutic diphenylcyclopropenone sensitization with weekly scalp DPC. Researchers sampled blood before each patch test went on. V shed 8 bases and J 3 bases; nucleotides not matched to a gene: 8. CDR3 length equals 15 residues. CDR1 and CDR2 from the germline V gene are MNHEY and SVGEGT. The library tagged each cDNA molecule with unique molecular identifiers. TCRdb re-called the RACE reads with MiXCR, one entry per CDR3 protein. This table holds under 300,000 distinct CDR3 sequences, roughly 7.7% found once.

The origin of this receptor is a man aged 18 to 29 with alopecia areata. Some clones in this sample may be carry-over from other donors' samples. This sample comprised whole blood, obtained in connection with sensitization to the hapten diphenylcyclopropenone (DPC). The rearrangement uses TRBV6-2 or TRBV6-3 and TRBJ2-7, with TRBD2 identical over 12 bases. CDR3 loop: CASGSSGGADYEQYV. The CDR3 DNA follows: TGTGCCAGCGGCTCTAGCGGGGGGGCCGACTACGAGCAGTACGTC.